The clone carrying this TCR beta chain is medium-sized. As handled by the study authors: How many nucleated cells were present was estimated from reference gene primer amplification. Using immunoSEQ multiplex PCR, the repertoire was profiled, and TCRdb retains in-frame clones only, with some absent. V, J and clone size reflect that table, while D and trimming were determined from the DNA. The profile shows 50,000 to 70,000 clones, about 76% of them singletons. The data are from a study of blood T cell repertoires in COVID-19. Whole-study context: The study drew acute and convalescent COVID-19 samples from the United States, Italy and Spain. Sources were T cells, B-cell-depleted T cells, or PBMCs; the material itself was cDNA or gDNA.

Per germline, CDR1 GTSNPN and CDR2 SVGIG (reference sequence). The J segment lost 5 bases and the V segment lost 3 bases, leaving 4 bases of the junction unmatched. CDR3 size: 14 residues. This clonotype originated in a man aged 45-65 years with active or convalescent COVID-19. The chain couples TRBV30 to TRBJ1-6, with 7 bases identical to TRBD1. Sample: peripheral blood. The CDR3: CAWSRGQDNSPLHF. As DNA, the CDR3 is TGTGCCTGGAGCAGAGGACAGGATAATTCACCCCTCCACTTT.